This entry lists 17 T cell receptor beta chains sequenced from one sample in a study of regulatory T cells in long-lasting Graves disease. This sample's time point: persistent/refractory GD, antithyroid drugs over 5 years with positive TRAb. Construction of the TCR library relied on RNA isolated from PBMCs. Researchers made TCR beta libraries by using iRepertoire HTBI primers and running Arm-PCR on CDR3 regions. TCRdb redid the calling of the multiplex PCR reads with MiXCR, one entry per CDR3 protein. The sample yields 300,000 or so distinct CDR3 sequences, about 18% seen once. The source material was peripheral blood mononuclear cells (PBMCs), sampled when the disease was refractory, from a patient treated with antithyroid drugs. The receptors come from a female donor with Graves disease.

This clonotype was seen ten or more times. The CDR3 reads CASRTSGGVYGYTF. The CDR3 DNA is TGTGCCAGTAGGACCTCCGGGGGCGTCTATGGCTACACCTTC. The chain combines TRBV19 with TRBJ1-2, with a possible D match to TRBD1 (6 bases). There are 14 residues in the CDR3. CDR1 is LNHDA and CDR2 is SQIVND in the germline V gene (reference sequence). V lost 6 bases, J lost 4 bases, and 15 bases lay in between.

This clonotype came up once. The chain combines TRBV12-3 or TRBV12-4 with TRBJ2-5; D gene ambiguous. CDR3 size: 16 residues. V shed 3 bases and J shed 4 bases, with 18 bases lying between them. This chain's CDR3 is CASSFHGPPRRETQYF. As DNA, the CDR3 is TGTGCCAGCAGTTTCCACGGACCCCCCCGAAGAGAGACCCAGTACTTC.

This chain joins TRBV13 and TRBJ2-7, with a weak D call TRBD1 (6 bases). The germline gives CDR1 PRHDT, CDR2 FYEKMQ (reference sequence). V was clipped by 1 base and J by 11 bases, with 12 bases between them. The CDR3 sequence is 12 residues long. CDR3 sequence reads: CASSLARQAKYF. DNA for the CDR3: TGTGCCAGCAGCTTAGCAAGACAGGCGAAGTACTTC.

This clonotype appeared a few times. The chain joins TRBV4-1 to TRBJ1-1; D unclear. Germline values: CDR1 MGHRA, CDR2 YSYEKL. Trimming took off 0 bases at V and 4 bases at J, with 12 bases between the two ends. This CDR3 spans 15 amino acids. The CDR3 is CASSQDRVWGTEAFF. The CDR3 nucleotides read TGCGCCAGCAGCCAAGATAGGGTCTGGGGCACTGAAGCTTTCTTT.

This clonotype has at least ten counts. The chain links TRBV12-3 or TRBV12-4 to TRBJ1-2, with D possibly TRBD1 on 6 matching bases. This CDR3 is 14 amino acids long. Trimming removed 5 bases at V and 5 bases at J, with 15 bases between. CDR3: CASSPNPTGYGYTF. The CDR3 DNA reads as TGTGCCAGCAGTCCCAATCCGACAGGTTATGGCTACACCTTC.

This clonotype turned up a few times. The V gene is TRBV2, the J gene TRBJ2-7; 9 nucleotides line up with TRBD1. Germline V lookup: CDR1 SNHLY, CDR2 FYNNEI. This CDR3 is built from 16 residues. The V and J ends lost 5 bases and 0 bases, in that order; junction bases with no gene match: 8. The CDR3 region is CASSKPDRGFSYEQYF. The CDR3 DNA sequence: TGTGCCAGCAGTAAACCGGACAGGGGCTTCTCCTACGAGCAGTACTTC. The full variable domain, rest sourced from reference TRBV2 and TRBJ2-7, is EPEVTQTPSHQVTQMGQEVILRCVPISNHLYFYWYRQILGQKVEFLVSFYNNEISEKSEIFDDQFSVERPDGSNFTLKIRSTKLEDSAMYFCASSKPDRGFSYEQYFGPGTRLTVT.

The table lists this clonotype with many counts. This chain connects TRBV11-2 to TRBJ2-7, with 8 bases that match TRBD1. This CDR3 is 13 amino acids long. The V and J ends lost 5 bases and 3 bases, in that order; junction bases with no gene match: 3. Germline V gives CDR1 SGHAT, CDR2 FQNNGV. CDR3 sequence (DNA): TGTGCCAGCAGCCAGGGACAGGACTACGAGCAGTACTTC. It yields the protein CASSQGQDYEQYF.

The rearrangement links TRBV20-1 to TRBJ2-3; 8 bases are shared with TRBD2. Germline CDR1 reads DFQATT; CDR2 reads SNEGSKA (reference sequence). V lost 5 bases to trimming and J lost 4 bases; unmatched junction nucleotides: 11. The CDR3 has 15 amino acids. This CDR3 is CSALKLAGTSDTQYF. The CDR3, as DNA: TGCAGTGCTCTGAAGTTAGCGGGGACCTCAGATACGCAGTATTTT.

The chain is built from TRBV12-3 or TRBV12-4 and TRBJ2-2; D is uncertain. Between the trimmed V and J ends, which lost 4 bases and 6 bases, there was a span of 6 bases. This CDR3 has 12 residues. CDR3 amino acids: CASSYGPGELFF. The DNA for the CDR3 is TGTGCCAGCAGTTACGGTCCCGGGGAGCTGTTTTTT.

There are many counts of this clonotype. The chain carries TRBV5-1 and TRBJ2-7, with D tentatively TRBD1 or TRBD2 (6 bases each). With 3 bases removed from V and 2 bases from J, the gap between germline ends came to 15 bases. There are 15 residues in the CDR3. Germline-derived CDR1 and CDR2 are SGHRS and YFSETQ. The CDR3 is CASSSGGGQAYEQYF. CDR3 DNA: TGCGCCAGCAGCTCTGGTGGGGGGCAGGCCTACGAGCAGTACTTC.

Turning to this clonotype: The likely explanation is a read error, given a far larger clone one base away. This chain connects TRBV7-2 to TRBJ2-5; 8 bases agree with TRBD2. The CDR3 has 15 amino acids. Germline V gene data show CDR1 as SGHTA and CDR2 as FQGNSA. The V and J ends lost 3 bases and 7 bases, in that order; junction bases with no gene match: 10. CDR3 nucleotides: TGTGCCAGCAGCTTGAACGGGAGGGGCTGGGGGACCCAGTACTTC. This translates into CASSLNGRGWGTQYF.

The count of this clonotype is one. This sequence joins TRBV5-1 and TRBJ1-5, with TRBD1 matching over 8 bases. CDR1 SGHRS and CDR2 YFSETQ come from the germline V gene. The CDR3 is 15 amino acids. V lost 3 bases, J lost 6 bases, and 8 bases stayed unmatched. CDR3 bases: TGCGCCAGCAGCTCCGGGACAGGTTGGGCTCAGCCCCAGCATTTT. Encoded protein: CASSSGTGWAQPQHF.

This clonotype was detected many times. The gene calls are TRBV30 and TRBJ1-5; D call uncertain. Deletions cut 0 bases from V and 2 bases from J, with 8 bases between. CDR3 length: 14 residues. Germline V gene lookup returns CDR1 GTSNPN and CDR2 SVGIG (reference sequence). CDR3 protein: CAWSVELGNQPQHF. The DNA for the CDR3 is TGTGCCTGGAGTGTAGAACTTGGCAATCAGCCCCAGCATTTT.

This clonotype was recorded at least ten times. The chain is built from TRBV7-2 and TRBJ1-6, with D possibly being TRBD1 (5 bases). The germline gives CDR1 SGHTA, CDR2 FQGNSA. The CDR3 spans 13 residues. With 5 bases removed from V and 10 bases from J, the gap between germline ends came to 12 bases. CDR3 sequence (DNA): TGTGCCAGCAGCAGCACAGGCGGCTCACCCCTCCACTTT. Translation gives CASSSTGGSPLHF.

The rearrangement uses TRBV6-2 or TRBV6-3 and TRBJ1-3; D uncertain. CDR3 length: 13 amino acids. V was clipped by 5 bases and J by 5 bases, with 10 bases between them. Germline CDR1 is MNHEY and CDR2 is SVGEGT. In DNA form, the CDR3 reads TGTGCCAGCAGTGACGGAACCAGAAACACCATATATTTT. It yields the protein CASSDGTRNTIYF.

Many counts were recorded for this clonotype. The rearrangement uses TRBV7-8 and TRBJ1-4; a weak D match, TRBD1 (5 bases). The CDR3 is 14 amino acids. Germline V CDR1 and CDR2: SGHVS, FQNEAQ. With 1 base removed from V and 8 bases from J, the gap between germline ends came to 11 bases. CDR3 bases: TGTGCCAGCAGCTTAGGGCCTGGGGCGGAAAAACTGTTTTTT. Translated, it gives CASSLGPGAEKLFF.

This clonotype turned up a few times. This rearrangement joins TRBV12-5 to TRBJ2-1; maybe TRBD2 (6 bases). Germline CDR1 is LGHNT and CDR2 is FRNRAP. The CDR3 consists of 15 residues. Trimming took off 1 base at V and 7 bases at J, with 14 bases between the two ends. The CDR3 reads CASGLGLATWNEQFF. DNA for the CDR3: TGTGCTAGTGGTTTGGGTCTAGCGACTTGGAATGAGCAGTTCTTC.